Listed below are T cell receptor beta chains from one sample, sequenced in a study of shared clonotypes between healthy human individuals. This table comes from immunoSEQ multiplex PCR, and its TCRdb copy is limited to in-frame clones, with some not included. This table holds roughly 1,500,000 clones, about 98.5% found once. The sequencing sample was made of naive CD4+ T cells sorted from blood. The receptors here all came from a man aged 30-40 years in good health. CDR3s include the opening cysteine and the closing phenylalanine or tryptophan.

V gene	CDR3 length	J gene	CDR3 protein
TRBV9	15	TRBJ2-7	CASSVGPQESYEQYF
TRBV18	15	TRBJ2-3	CASSPLEENTDTQYF
TRBV6-6	16	TRBJ2-2	CASSELRLAPIGELFF
TRBV29-1	12	TRBJ2-1	CSAGLSSNEQFF
TRBV28	16	TRBJ1-5	CASSPGDQGPLGPQHF
TRBV6-1	14	TRBJ1-1	CASSDRPLNTEAFF
TRBV9	15	TRBJ2-2	CASSVEASNTGELFF
TRBV9	14	TRBJ2-1	CASSVEGWYNEQFF
TRBV28	12	TRBJ1-2	CASSLSGYGYTF
TRBV9	15	TRBJ1-1	CASSVGTLPATEAFF
TRBV19	14	TRBJ1-2	CASNSEGRYYGYTF
TRBV5-4	17	TRBJ2-2	CASLKDGGGTFNGELFF
TRBV7-3	14	TRBJ2-2	CASSLIDNTGELFF
TRBV6-1	17	TRBJ2-3	CASSDGPRTKAADTQYF
TRBV10-1	15	TRBJ2-5	CASSESRADQETQYF
TRBV14	14	TRBJ1-1	CASSLLRAYTEAFF
TRBV27	13	TRBJ2-2	CASSLVGAGELFF
TRBV29-1	13	TRBJ1-2	CSVEVDRSYGYTF
TRBV7-2	15	TRBJ2-2	CASSLKSGGRGELFF
TRBV29-1	15	TRBJ2-7	CSVEGVPGTTYEQYF
TRBV5-6	14	TRBJ1-2	CASSRGRIVYGYTF
TRBV25-1	12	TRBJ2-1	CASSDPYREQFF
TRBV2	11	TRBJ2-1	CASNPFNEQFF
TRBV11-3	15	TRBJ2-2	CASSQGQGNSGELFF
TRBV7-2	13	TRBJ1-2	CASSLEQGGGYTF
TRBV4-2	15	TRBJ2-2	CASSQPGLVAGELFF
TRBV11-2	14	TRBJ2-7	CASSLVREGMKQYF
TRBV5-1	18	TRBJ2-7	CASSLRAATQTISYEQYF
TRBV19	15	TRBJ1-1	CASSILGGGSTEAFF
TRBV29-1	13	TRBJ2-3	CSVEASGVDTQYF
TRBV10-2	13	TRBJ1-2	CASRTPANYGYTF
TRBV9	19	TRBJ2-1	CASSATGTSGSFSYNEQFF
TRBV11-2	12	TRBJ1-1	CASSPSGREAFF
TRBV10-2	15	TRBJ2-2	CASIRSGANTGELFF
TRBV11-2	15	TRBJ2-1	CASSLRTVASGILFF
TRBV29-1	14	TRBJ2-1	CSAAGAGGVNEQFF
TRBV6-1	14	TRBJ2-3	CASGEGGSSDTQYF
TRBV5-5	18	TRBJ1-1	CASSSVPSRPSANTEAFF
TRBV5-4	15	TRBJ2-3	CASSLDTTSTDTQYF
TRBV5-1	15	TRBJ2-5	CASSPGLAGFETQYF
TRBV7-2	15	TRBJ1-2	CASSHHPPQEGGYTF
TRBV7-9	16	TRBJ2-1	CASSLPGARRDNEQFF
TRBV29-1	12	TRBJ2-7	CSARDSPYEQYF
TRBV18	16	TRBJ2-7	CASSPSGLAGEYEQYF
TRBV6-1	15	TRBJ2-7	CASTQGLADTYEQYF